A single sample is the source of the 10 T cell receptor beta chains below, sequenced in a study of beta chain features in type 1 diabetes. Every isolated RNA sample was fully reverse transcribed, so sequencing captured expressed TCRB transcripts. Produced via immunoSEQ multiplex PCR; TCRdb's table is partial and in-frame only. The repertoire holds 120,000 to 150,000 clones, with roughly 10% as singletons. Sequenced input: naive CD4+ T cells from blood. The source is a man aged 18 to 30 in good health.

V and J are TRBV11-2 and TRBJ2-1, with 7 bases fitting TRBD1. Trimming removed 5 bases from V and 2 bases from J; junction bases left unmatched: 6. The CDR3 loop spans 15 amino acids. Germline-derived CDR1 and CDR2 are SGHAT and FQNNGV. The CDR3 reads CASSVTGSPYNEQFF. The CDR3, as DNA: TGTGCCAGCAGCGTGACAGGGAGCCCCTACAATGAGCAGTTCTTC. Complete variable domain (other parts from reference TRBV11-2 and TRBJ2-1): EAGVAQSPRYKIIEKRQSVAFWCNPISGHATLYWYQQILGQGPKLLIQFQNNGVVDDSQLPKDRFSAERLKGVDSTLKIQPAKLEDSAVYLCASSVTGSPYNEQFFGPGTRLTVL.

There are a few counts of this clone. The chain couples TRBV6-1 to TRBJ1-6; 7 bases are shared with TRBD1. Per germline, CDR1 MNHNS and CDR2 SASEGT. This CDR3 comprises 14 residues. V gave up 1 base and J gave up 10 bases; unmatched junction bases: 4. The CDR3 DNA is TGTGCCAGCAGTGAAGTGGTCAGGGGGTCACCCCTCCACTTT. This sequence encodes CASSEVVRGSPLHF.

CDR3 region: CAISRGGTDNQPQHF. CDR3 DNA: TGTGCCATCTCCCGAGGCGGGACGGATAATCAGCCCCAGCATTTT. The J gene is TRBJ1-5, the V gene TRBV10-3; D perhaps matches TRBD1 (5 bases). Trimming took 8 bases from V and 4 from J, leaving 18 bases between them. Germline V gene sequence: CDR1 ENHRY, CDR2 SYGVKD. This CDR3 region has 15 residues.

This clone was recorded a few times. The J gene is TRBJ2-4, the V gene TRBV4-1, with TRBD1 as a possible D gene (6 bases). Trimming removed 0 bases from V and 3 bases from J, with 21 bases in between. Germline CDR1 MGHRA, CDR2 YSYEKL. The CDR3 consists of 19 residues. The CDR3 sequence is CASSQEVGTTNRDKNIQYF. The CDR3 DNA follows: TGCGCCAGCAGCCAAGAAGTTGGGACAACAAATAGGGACAAAAACATTCAGTACTTC.

The chain has TRBV27 and TRBJ2-1; 8 positions match TRBD2. V was pared by 5 bases and J by 4 bases, with 7 bases of the junction left unmatched. The CDR3 is 15 residues long. CDR1 and CDR2 (germline): MNHEY, SMNVEV (reference sequence). CDR3 region: CASSIPGGTYNEQFF. For the CDR3, the DNA is TGTGCCAGCAGTATTCCGGGGGGGACATACAATGAGCAGTTCTTC.

This clone was seen a few times. V usage is TRBV30 and J usage is TRBJ1-5; 11 bases are shared with TRBD1. Germline trimming cut 3 bases from V and 4 bases from J; bases unmatched to any gene: 11. CDR1 GTSNPN and CDR2 SVGIG come from the germline V gene (reference sequence). The CDR3 sequence is 17 residues long. CDR3: CAWRKKTGTGGNQPQHF. CDR3 nucleotides: TGTGCCTGGAGGAAGAAAACCGGGACAGGGGGTAATCAGCCCCAGCATTTT.

This clone was seen a few times. The CDR3 protein is CASSLGALRKTDTQYF. In DNA, the CDR3 is TGTGCCAGCAGCTTAGGGGCCCTGAGAAAGACAGATACGCAGTATTTT. J is TRBJ2-3 and V is TRBV7-2; D unresolved. This CDR3 spans 16 amino acids. Trimming shortened V by 1 base and J by 3 bases, and 14 bases separated the two germline ends. Per germline, CDR1 SGHTA and CDR2 FQGNSA.

This clone was picked up a small number of times. CDR3 sequence reads: CASRPWSGGNEAFF. Here the CDR3 DNA reads TGTGCCAGCAGACCCTGGTCAGGGGGAAATGAAGCTTTCTTT. The chain couples TRBV27 to TRBJ1-1; 7 positions agree with TRBD1. The length of the CDR3 is 14 residues. CDR1 and CDR2 (germline): MNHEY, SMNVEV (reference sequence). The V gene end was trimmed by 6 bases and the J gene end by 7 bases; junction bases not matched to a gene: 11.

The table lists this clone with many counts. The chain employs TRBV7-9 and TRBJ2-7; D is possibly TRBD1 (6 bases). This CDR3 region has 14 residues. V was shortened by 1 base and J by 3 bases, with 10 bases between the two germline ends. The germline V gene has CDR1 SEHNR and CDR2 FQNEAQ (reference sequence). The CDR3 DNA reads as TGTGCCAGCAGCTTAGGTCAGGGGTTCTACGAGCAGTACTTC. As protein: CASSLGQGFYEQYF. Full variable domain (rest looked up from reference TRBV7-9 and TRBJ2-7): DTGVSQNPRHKITKRGQNVTFRCDPISEHNRLYWYRQTLGQGPEFLTYFQNEAQLEKSRLLSDRFSAERPKGSFSTLEIQRTEQGDSAMYLCASSLGQGFYEQYFGPGTRLTVT.

A few counts support this clone. V and J are TRBV28 and TRBJ2-7; 13 bases align to TRBD2. V lost 3 bases and J lost 3; bases outside the gene matches: 5. CDR3 length: 16 amino acids. The germline CDR1 and CDR2 sequences are MDHEN and SYDVKM. CDR3 DNA sequence: TGTGCCAGCAGTTTGCTGGGGACTAGCGGGGTCTACGAGCAGTACTTC. Its translation is CASSLLGTSGVYEQYF.